Presented here are 17 T cell receptor beta chains from one specimen sequenced in a study of CD8+CD57+ T cells in acquired aplastic anemia. TCR beta VDJ and CDR3 profiles were obtained from a genomic DNA template. Each CDR3 protein is one row after TCRdb ran MiXCR on the reads. The table includes 450,000 to 550,000 distinct CDR3 sequences, around 33% detected once. Flow cytometry had shown expanded CD8+CD57+ cells in the patients chosen for sequencing. Sequencing was done on a sample of sorted CD4+, CD8+, or CD8+CD57+ T cells (not recorded which) from PBMCs. These receptors were collected from a human donor with aplastic anemia.

The J gene is TRBJ2-7, the V gene TRBV2, with TRBD2 matching over 12 bases. The CDR3 spans 15 residues. From germline, CDR1 is SNHLY and CDR2 FYNNEI. J was trimmed by 5 bases and V by 5 bases; bases with no gene match: 7. The CDR3 nucleotides are TGTGCCAGCAGTCTTCTAGCGGGGGGGCCCGACGAGCAGTACTTC. Amino acid sequence: CASSLLAGGPDEQYF.

The chain has TRBV5-4 and TRBJ2-5, with no clear D. Germline CDR1 SGHNT, CDR2 YYREEE (reference sequence). The V gene lost 5 bases and the J gene lost 5 bases, with 16 bases spanning the gap. This CDR3 is built from 14 residues. The CDR3 nucleotides read TGTGCCAGCAGATTGTCTAGTAGCTTGGAGACCCAGTACTTC. Its translation: CASRLSSSLETQYF.

This clonotype appeared a few times. The chain is built from TRBV29-1 and TRBJ2-7; D might be TRBD1 (6 bases). Trimming pared 0 bases from V and 3 bases from J, leaving 12 bases between. Germline CDR1 reads SQVTM; CDR2 reads ANQGSEA. The CDR3 contains 14 residues. Here the CDR3 reads CSVEDLTRGYEQYF. The CDR3 bases are TGCAGCGTTGAAGATCTTACCAGGGGCTACGAGCAGTACTTC.

The V gene is TRBV30, the J gene TRBJ2-7, with D perhaps TRBD1 or TRBD2 (5 bases each). CDR1 is GTSNPN, CDR2 SVGIG, per germline (reference sequence). Between the trimmed V and J ends, which lost 2 bases and 6 bases, there was a span of 20 bases. The CDR3 length is 15 residues. The CDR3 DNA sequence: TGTGCCTGGAGTTCCACTAGGGGTCTTGGGGGCGAGCAGTACTTC. It is translated as CAWSSTRGLGGEQYF.

In this sample, this clonotype turned up a few times. The chain combines TRBV5-5 with TRBJ2-5, with D unclear. The germline CDR1 and CDR2 sequences are SGHKS and YYEKEE (reference sequence). The length of the CDR3 is 14 residues. The ends were cut back, 0 bases at V and 2 bases at J, with 8 bases in the middle. The CDR3 loop is CASSLAVQQETQYF. Here the CDR3 DNA reads TGTGCCAGCAGCTTGGCCGTTCAGCAAGAGACCCAGTACTTC.

This clonotype was seen many times. J is TRBJ2-7 and V is TRBV24-1; 8 bases agree with TRBD1. The CDR3 contains 16 residues. The trim removed 5 bases at V and 4 bases at J, leaving 12 bases unmatched. CDR1 KGHDR and CDR2 SFDVKD come from the germline V gene. As DNA, the CDR3 is TGTGCCACCAGTGGGCCCTCCGGGACAGGCCGGTACGAGCAGTACTTC. This gives the protein CATSGPSGTGRYEQYF.

This chain connects TRBV2 to TRBJ1-2; 7 nucleotides line up with TRBD1. Trimming took 1 base from V and 5 from J; bases not matched to a gene: 7. The CDR3 covers 15 residues. Germline values: CDR1 SNHLY, CDR2 FYNNEI. The CDR3 here is CASSEGQGRGYGYTF. The CDR3 region has the DNA TGTGCCAGCAGTGAAGGACAGGGAAGGGGTTATGGCTACACCTTC.

This clonotype turned up a few times. The J gene is TRBJ1-1, the V gene TRBV19; D is uncertain. Trimming cost V 0 bases and J 4 bases, with 12 bases left between them. CDR1 is LNHDA and CDR2 is SQIVND in the germline V gene (reference sequence). The CDR3 totals 15 residues. Here the CDR3 reads CASSIDHSPLTEAFF. The CDR3 nucleotides are TGTGCCAGTAGTATAGACCACTCACCTCTCACTGAAGCTTTCTTT.

This clonotype occurred a few times. At one boundary the junction diverges from the germline segment, which might be a read error. The rearrangement links TRBV11-1 to TRBJ2-1, with a tentative D call TRBD2 (6 bases). The germline V gene has CDR1 SGHAT and CDR2 FQDESV (reference sequence). This CDR3 is built from 16 residues. The CDR3 DNA sequence: TGTGCCATCAGCTCACTCGTGACTAGCTCCTACAATGAGCAGTTCTTC. Translating it yields CAISSLVTSSYNEQFF.

This chain links TRBV20-1 with TRBJ2-1, with a possible D match to TRBD2 (5 bases). Trimming removed 3 bases from V and 4 bases from J, with 16 bases in between. The CDR3 extends over 15 amino acids. Germline V gives CDR1 DFQATT, CDR2 SNEGSKA (reference sequence). The CDR3 is CSASTPSGAYNEQFF. CDR3 sequence (DNA): TGCAGTGCTAGTACGCCCAGCGGAGCATACAATGAGCAGTTCTTC.

The J gene is TRBJ2-3, the V gene TRBV29-1; 9 bases line up with TRBD2. The CDR3 has 12 residues. The germline gives CDR1 SQVTM, CDR2 ANQGSEA. Trimming removed 8 bases from V and 13 bases from J; junction bases left unmatched: 13. The CDR3 region has the DNA TGCAGCACCAGGGATTGGCGGGGGGGCGAGTATTTT. Amino acids: CSTRDWRGGEYF.

The chain joins TRBV7-6 to TRBJ1-4; TRBD1 matches at 7 bases. CDR1 is SGHVS, CDR2 FNYEAQ, per germline. The CDR3 length is 18 residues. V shed 5 bases, J shed 3 bases, and the junction held 15 bases outside the gene matches. The CDR3 DNA reads as TGTGCCAGCAGCCTGGGCTACAGGGGTCTTGGGCCTAATGAAAAACTGTTTTTT. Residues: CASSLGYRGLGPNEKLFF. Drawing the rest from reference TRBV7-6 and TRBJ1-4, the complete variable domain is GAGVSQSPRYKVTKRGQDVALRCDPISGHVSLYWYRQALGQGPEFLTYFNYEAQQDKSGLPNDRFSAERPEGSISTLTIQRTEQRDSAMYRCASSLGYRGLGPNEKLFFGSGTQLSVL.

There are many counts of this clonotype. V gene TRBV25-1 combines with J gene TRBJ1-1; 7 bases agree with TRBD1. Germline CDR1 MGHDK, CDR2 SYGVNS. The CDR3 has 15 residues. V gave up 1 base and J gave up 5 bases; unmatched junction bases: 7. In DNA, the CDR3 is TGTGCCAGCAGTGAATTTGGCAGGGGGGTAACTGAAGCTTTCTTT. As protein: CASSEFGRGVTEAFF.

The chain combines TRBV6-5 with TRBJ2-1, with D tentatively TRBD1 or TRBD2 (5 bases each). In germline, CDR1 is MNHEY, CDR2 SVGAGI. V shed 4 bases and J shed 11 bases, with 9 bases lying between them. The CDR3 is 11 amino acids. The CDR3 DNA reads TGTGCCAGCAGTTTTGAGGGACAGCAGTTCTTC. Amino acids: CASSFEGQQFF.

This clonotype was counted a few times. The genes are TRBV11-1 and TRBJ2-1, with 8 bases that match TRBD2. Germline V CDR1 and CDR2: SGHAT, FQDESV (reference sequence). Trimming cost V 5 bases and J 5 bases; bases outside gene matches: 8. The CDR3 sequence is 15 residues long. The CDR3 DNA reads as TGTGCCAGCAGCCGCGGAAGCGGGAGTGACAATGAGCAGTTCTTC. This translates into CASSRGSGSDNEQFF.

Comment on this clonotype: The junction differs from germline at one of its ends, possibly a read error. The rearrangement links TRBV20-1 to TRBJ1-2; TRBD1 might be the D (5 bases). The CDR3 is made up of 17 amino acids. Germline V lookup: CDR1 DFQATT, CDR2 SNEGSKA (reference sequence). CDR3 region: CSASWVETAKYRYGCTF. The CDR3 coding sequence is TGCAGTGCTAGCTGGGTCGAGACAGCAAAATACAGATATGGCTGCACCTTC.

This clonotype came up many times. V usage is TRBV20-1 and J usage is TRBJ1-6; 8 bases are shared with TRBD1. Germline values: CDR1 DFQATT, CDR2 SNEGSKA (reference sequence). The CDR3 contains 15 residues. Unmatched junction bases numbered 8, after V lost 3 bases and J lost 7 bases. The CDR3 is CSASPGGVSNSPLHF. As DNA, the CDR3 is TGCAGTGCTAGCCCAGGGGGCGTTTCGAATTCACCCCTCCACTTT.